One and the same sample provided the 23 T cell receptor beta chains below, sequenced in a study of cytomegalovirus exposure and HLA in healthy donors. Assay: immunoSEQ multiplex PCR; the TCRdb copy retains only in-frame clones and omits some. The sample holds approximately 97,000 clones, about 95% seen once. Source material: PBMCs. Receptors were obtained from a woman between 18 and 29 years old in good health and CMV-seronegative.

This chain uses TRBV7-2 with TRBJ2-2; perhaps TRBD1 as D (5 bases). The germline V gene encodes CDR1 SGHTA and CDR2 FQGNSA. This CDR3 is 14 amino acids long. Trimming removed 2 bases at V and 6 bases at J, with 10 bases between. CDR3 in amino acids: CASSLFEGAGELFF. The CDR3 nucleotides read TGTGCCAGCAGCTTATTTGAAGGGGCCGGGGAGCTGTTTTTT.

The chain has TRBV7-3 and TRBJ1-2, with TRBD1 matching 8 bases. Trimming at V came to 4 bases and at J to 4 bases, leaving 5 bases not matched to a gene. CDR1 and CDR2 (germline): SGHTA, FQGTGA. This CDR3 region has 14 residues. The CDR3 sequence: CASSSGGSGYGYTF. The CDR3 DNA is TGTGCCAGCAGCTCAGGGGGCTCTGGCTATGGCTACACCTTC. Using reference TRBV7-3 and TRBJ1-2 for the parts outside the CDR3, the full variable domain is GAGVSQTPSNKVTEKGKYVELRCDPISGHTALYWYRQSLGQGPEFLIYFQGTGAADDSGLPNDRFFAVRPEGSVSTLKIQRTERGDSAVYLCASSSGGSGYGYTFGSGTRLTVV.

This sequence joins TRBV5-4 and TRBJ2-7; 8 bases agree with TRBD2. The germline gives CDR1 SGHNT, CDR2 YYREEE (reference sequence). Germline trimming cut 2 bases from V and 5 bases from J; bases unmatched to any gene: 6. The CDR3 runs 14 residues. DNA for the CDR3: TGTGCCAGCAGCTTTGGACTAGCCAAAGACGAGCAGTACTTC. This encodes CASSFGLAKDEQYF.

J is TRBJ2-1 and V is TRBV11-3, with D unresolved. Trimming left V 5 bases short and J 7 bases short, with 9 bases between. Germline V gives CDR1 SGHNT, CDR2 YENEEA. CDR3 size: 12 residues. The CDR3 protein is CASSGPRNEQFF. The CDR3 nucleotides read TGTGCCAGCAGCGGGCCAAGGAATGAGCAGTTCTTC.

The rearrangement links TRBV27 to TRBJ2-3, with 11 bases that match TRBD2. CDR1 MNHEY and CDR2 SMNVEV come from the germline V gene (reference sequence). The CDR3 spans 15 residues. The J segment lost 4 bases and the V segment lost 3 bases, leaving 3 bases of the junction unmatched. The CDR3 region is CASSLSSGGADTQYF. In DNA form, the CDR3 reads TGTGCCAGCAGTTTGAGTAGCGGGGGGGCAGATACGCAGTATTTT.

The rearrangement uses TRBV6-6 and TRBJ1-1, with TRBD1 identical over 7 bases. CDR1 and CDR2 (germline): MNHNY, SVGAGI (reference sequence). This CDR3 spans 13 amino acids. Losses at the gene ends were 8 bases for V and 5 bases for J; bases not matched to a gene: 8. As DNA, the CDR3 is TGTGCCAGCCAGTGGGCAGGGGGGACTGAAGCTTTCTTT. Amino acids: CASQWAGGTEAFF.

V and J are TRBV13 and TRBJ2-1; TRBD2 matches at 9 bases. This CDR3 has 17 amino acids. After removal of 4 bases from V and 1 base from J, the junction contained 8 bases not matched to a gene. CDR1 and CDR2 from the germline V gene are PRHDT and FYEKMQ (reference sequence). The CDR3 DNA follows: TGTGCCAGCAGCTCCCTTAGTCTAGCGGGATCCTACAATGAGCAGTTCTTC. This codes for CASSSLSLAGSYNEQFF.

This chain links TRBV6-5 with TRBJ1-1; D is possibly TRBD1 (5 bases). The germline CDR1 and CDR2 sequences are MNHEY and SVGAGI. The CDR3 is 14 amino acids. Trimming removed 2 bases from V and 1 base from J, with 8 bases in between. In DNA, the CDR3 is TGTGCCAGCAGTTACAGGGGCCCGAACACTGAAGCTTTCTTT. This gives the protein CASSYRGPNTEAFF.

This sequence joins TRBV6-5 and TRBJ1-4, with 7 bases fitting TRBD1. The germline CDR1 and CDR2 sequences are MNHEY and SVGAGI. J lost 4 bases, V lost 5 bases, and 7 bases had no gene match. CDR3 size: 15 residues. The chain's CDR3 is CASSANRGLNEKLFF. DNA for the CDR3: TGTGCCAGCAGTGCCAACAGGGGCCTTAATGAAAAACTGTTTTTT.

With regard to this clone: The junction and the germline gene differ at one end; a read error may be behind it. V gene TRBV6-1 combines with J gene TRBJ2-1; TRBD2 matches 7 bases. This CDR3 contains 15 residues. Germline CDR1 and CDR2: MNHNS and SASEGT. This CDR3 reads CASRLGEGYYYEQFF. In DNA, the CDR3 is TGTGCCAGCAGACTCGGGGAGGGGTACTACTATGAGCAGTTCTTC.

This chain connects TRBV7-2 to TRBJ2-3; D is uncertain. The V gene's germline CDR1 is SGHTA and CDR2 FQGNSA. The CDR3 consists of 12 residues. Deletions cut 8 bases from V and 2 bases from J, with 8 bases between. The CDR3 reads CASGLNTDTQYF. The CDR3 coding sequence is TGTGCCAGCGGCCTTAACACAGATACGCAGTATTTT.

The V gene is TRBV6-5, the J gene TRBJ2-7; TRBD1 aligns across 7 bases. The CDR3 has 14 amino acids. Germline V gives CDR1 MNHEY, CDR2 SVGAGI. V lost 6 bases to trimming and J lost 3 bases; unmatched junction nucleotides: 8. The CDR3 nucleotides are TGTGCCAGCAGCCCTCAAGGGGACAGCTACGAGCAGTACTTC. Translation: CASSPQGDSYEQYF.

V gene TRBV9 combines with J gene TRBJ1-1, with unresolved D. Germline V gene lookup returns CDR1 SGDLS and CDR2 YYNGEE. The ends were cut back, 7 bases at V and 11 bases at J, with 6 bases in the middle. The CDR3 is made up of 8 amino acids. The CDR3 protein is CASHGAFF. As DNA, the CDR3 is TGTGCCAGCCACGGGGCTTTCTTT. The variable domain in full, with the rest retrieved from reference TRBV9 and TRBJ1-1, is DSGVTQTPKHLITATGQRVTLRCSPRSGDLSVYWYQQSLDQGLQFLIQYYNGEERAKGNILERFSAQQFPDLHSELNLSSLELGDSALYFCASHGAFFGQGTRLTVV.

The chain combines TRBV4-1 with TRBJ2-3, with 7 bases aligning to TRBD2. Trimming took 0 bases from V and 4 from J; bases not matched to a gene: 7. The CDR3 sequence is 16 residues long. Germline lookup yields CDR1 MGHRA and CDR2 YSYEKL. CDR3 sequence reads: CASSQEFAGVPDTQYF. DNA for the CDR3: TGCGCCAGCAGCCAAGAATTTGCGGGAGTCCCAGATACGCAGTATTTT.

The rearrangement links TRBV30 to TRBJ1-3, with no clear D. Looked up from germline, CDR1 is GTSNPN and CDR2 is SVGIG (reference sequence). V gave up 3 bases and J gave up 0 bases, with 3 bases separating them. The CDR3 spans 12 residues. The CDR3 coding sequence is TGTGCCTGGAGCGGCTCTGGAAACACCATATATTTT. It specifies CAWSGSGNTIYF.

J is TRBJ2-5 and V is TRBV6-1; 10 nucleotides match TRBD2. Germline CDR1 and CDR2: MNHNS and SASEGT. Germline trimming cut 3 bases from V and 0 bases from J; bases unmatched to any gene: 10. This CDR3 spans 18 amino acids. The CDR3 nucleotides read TGTGCCAGCAGTGAGATTCATAGCGGGGGGCCGTACCAAGAGACCCAGTACTTC. It codes for CASSEIHSGGPYQETQYF.

The chain has TRBV6-6 and TRBJ1-1, with TRBD1 identical over 10 bases. Germline CDR1 reads MNHNY; CDR2 reads SVGAGI (reference sequence). This CDR3 has 14 residues. J gave up 5 bases and V 7 bases, and 7 bases lay outside the gene matches. The DNA of the CDR3 is TGTGCCAGCAACGACAGGGGGCCGAGAACTGAAGCTTTCTTT. This gives the protein CASNDRGPRTEAFF.

The chain links TRBV10-2 to TRBJ2-7; D is possibly TRBD2 (6 bases). The CDR3 is 15 residues long. Germline V CDR1 and CDR2: WSHSY, SAAADI. V was pared by 2 bases and J by 0 bases, with 11 bases between. The CDR3 sequence is CASSEAETSSYEQYF. The CDR3 bases are TGCGCCAGCAGTGAGGCGGAGACTAGCTCCTACGAGCAGTACTTC.

This clone was observed once. J is TRBJ1-6 and V is TRBV9; weak D call: TRBD1 (6 bases). The CDR3 totals 17 residues. Per germline, CDR1 SGDLS and CDR2 YYNGEE. V lost 3 bases and J lost 0, with 13 bases in between. The CDR3 DNA is TGTGCCAGCAGCGGGGCAGGGGTGAGCTCCTATAATTCACCCCTCCACTTT. Translating it yields CASSGAGVSSYNSPLHF.

The chain combines TRBV27 with TRBJ2-1; TRBD1 matches 9 bases. Germline V gene data show CDR1 as MNHEY and CDR2 as SMNVEV (reference sequence). V was clipped by 8 bases and J by 7 bases; unmatched bases: 3. The CDR3 totals 12 residues. The CDR3 is CASGTGMNEQFF. The CDR3 DNA sequence: TGTGCCAGCGGGACAGGGATGAATGAGCAGTTCTTC.

The rearrangement uses TRBV5-6 and TRBJ1-2, with D perhaps TRBD1 (5 bases). Trimming took 2 bases from V and 10 from J, leaving 9 bases between them. CDR3 length equals 11 residues. The germline CDR1 and CDR2 sequences are SGHDT and YYEEEE. The CDR3 bases are TGTGCCAGCAGCTTTACAGGATTCTACACCTTC. It translates to CASSFTGFYTF.

V usage is TRBV18 and J usage is TRBJ2-7; D remains unclear. This CDR3 contains 15 residues. Germline CDR1 is KGHSH and CDR2 is LQKENI. V lost 4 bases to trimming and J lost 3 bases, with 16 bases between them. CDR3 nucleotides: TGTGCCAGCTCACTTACCCCAACTGCGAACTACGAGCAGTACTTC. Its protein product is CASSLTPTANYEQYF.

This chain connects TRBV18 to TRBJ2-3; D not certain. CDR3 length equals 18 residues. Trimming shortened V by 6 bases and J by 2 bases, and 24 bases separated the two germline ends. Germline CDR1 KGHSH, CDR2 LQKENI. Written as DNA, the CDR3 is TGTGCCAGCTCTGCACCATTAGTCGAGCCCCCCCCCACAGATACGCAGTATTTT. Translating it yields CASSAPLVEPPPTDTQYF. The variable domain in full, with the rest retrieved from reference TRBV18 and TRBJ2-3, is NAGVMQNPRHLVRRRGQEARLRCSPMKGHSHVYWYRQLPEEGLKFMVYLQKENIIDESGMPKERFSAEFPKEGPSILRIQQVVRGDSAAYFCASSAPLVEPPPTDTQYFGPGTRLTVL.